The T cell receptor (beta chain) described here comes from a study of long-term antiretroviral therapy in people with HIV. As regards this clone: Its antigen is currently unknown.

Study results and caveats: Control repertoires displayed wider CDR3 length ranges than the HIV repertoires. Clones showing expansion before ART dominated the repertoire at all time points.

The libraries were made with immunoSEQ v3.0 at survey level. Using immunoSEQ multiplex PCR, the repertoire was profiled, and TCRdb retains in-frame clones only, with some absent. In the table there are roughly 23,000 clones, 84% of which are singletons. In germline, CDR1 is SEHNR, CDR2 FQNEAQ (reference sequence). V gave up 10 bases and J gave up 5 bases, with 12 bases separating them. This CDR3 has 11 amino acids. The clonotype comes from a man aged 25-40 years with HIV. This specimen consisted of unsorted PBMCs, obtained 5.9 years after starting antiretroviral therapy. V and J are TRBV7-9 and TRBJ2-7, with D possibly TRBD2 on 5 matching bases. The CDR3, as DNA: TGTGCCACCGGACGGGGAGACGAGCAGTACTTC. This gives the protein CATGRGDEQYF.